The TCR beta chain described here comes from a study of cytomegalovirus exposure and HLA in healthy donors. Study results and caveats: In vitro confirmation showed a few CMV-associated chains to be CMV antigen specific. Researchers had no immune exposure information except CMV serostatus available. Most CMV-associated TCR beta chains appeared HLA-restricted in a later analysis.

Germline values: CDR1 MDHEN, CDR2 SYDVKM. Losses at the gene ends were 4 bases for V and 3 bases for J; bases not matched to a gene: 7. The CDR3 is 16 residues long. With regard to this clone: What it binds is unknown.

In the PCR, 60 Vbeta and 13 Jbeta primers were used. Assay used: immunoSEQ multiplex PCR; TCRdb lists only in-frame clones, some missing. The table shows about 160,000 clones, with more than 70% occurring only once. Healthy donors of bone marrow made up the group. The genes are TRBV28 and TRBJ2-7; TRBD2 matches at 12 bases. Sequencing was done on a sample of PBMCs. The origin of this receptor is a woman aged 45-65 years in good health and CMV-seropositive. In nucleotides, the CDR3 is TGTGCCAGCAGTTCAACAAGACTAGCGGGGGTCTACGAGCAGTACTTC. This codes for CASSSTRLAGVYEQYF.